This T cell receptor beta chain emerged from a study of T cell repertoires in cytomegalovirus infection. Study overall: Public TCR beta signatures provided an indication of both CMV infection and a matching HLA type. Regarding the study as a whole: Using cumulative public TCR beta family frequency, the authors identified those who carried CMV together with the relevant HLA. Ex vivo responses were dominated by HLA-C-restricted CMV-specific TCR beta clonotypes.

About this clonotype: The antigen is not known.

TCRdb fed the reads into MiXCR, producing one record per CDR3 protein. Of around 550,000 distinct CDR3 sequences in the sample, more than 20% were seen once. The germline CDR1 and CDR2 sequences are GTSNPN and SVGIG (reference sequence). V shed 8 bases and J shed 8 bases, with 24 bases lying between them. This CDR3 comprises 15 residues. The rearrangement uses TRBV30 and TRBJ1-4, with D perhaps TRBD1 (5 bases). Sequencing used PBMCs. The sequence derives from a human donor in good health (CMV status not recorded). Some clones in this sample may be carry-over from other donors' samples. CDR3 region: CAQKSGTHQEEKLFF. For the CDR3, the DNA is TGTGCCCAAAAGTCCGGGACCCACCAGGAGGAAAAACTGTTTTTT.